These T cell receptor beta chains were read from a single sample in a study of blood T cell repertoires in COVID-19. Profiling relied on immunoSEQ multiplex PCR, and the TCRdb table lists in-frame clones only, not all of them. Of roughly 120,000 clones in the sample, nearly 85% were seen once. Sequencing was carried out using peripheral blood. These receptors were taken from a woman between 50 and 59 years old with acute or convalescent COVID-19. The conserved cysteine and the conserved F or W are not part of the CDR3 here. Fields, in order: V gene, CDR3 protein.

V gene: TRBV13; CDR3 protein: ASSPRQRKSGLAGGTGELF
V gene: TRBV5-1; CDR3 protein: ASSLEGQGGYGYT
V gene: TRBV4-2; CDR3 protein: ASSHDPRVAGNTIY
V gene: TRBV3-1/TRBV3-2; CDR3 protein: ASRSGANTGELF
V gene: TRBV19; CDR3 protein: ASSVGTGRPSNTGELF
V gene: TRBV4-1; CDR3 protein: ASSHHVAPQGDPGELF
V gene: TRBV4-1; CDR3 protein: ASSQDATASYGYT
V gene: TRBV4-2; CDR3 protein: ASSRLGDSISGYT
V gene: TRBV6-5; CDR3 protein: ASSYDRGYEQY
V gene: TRBV18; CDR3 protein: ASSGTGDGIQY
V gene: TRBV6-5; CDR3 protein: ASSYLGPGDYGYT
V gene: TRBV5-1; CDR3 protein: ASSLDRVGNTIY
V gene: TRBV28; CDR3 protein: AIGLAGGADTQY
V gene: TRBV19; CDR3 protein: ASSTRQMMKLF
V gene: TRBV3-1/TRBV3-2; CDR3 protein: ASRSGKEQF
V gene: TRBV3-1/TRBV3-2; CDR3 protein: ASSQGEGQGGYT
V gene: TRBV7-8; CDR3 protein: ASSLGGGSNSYEQF
V gene: TRBV28; CDR3 protein: ASSFGGRFEAF
V gene: TRBV10-3; CDR3 protein: AISSRTGELF
V gene: TRBV10-3; CDR3 protein: AISQTSGGGDTQY
V gene: TRBV5-4; CDR3 protein: ASTAGFEAF
V gene: TRBV5-1; CDR3 protein: ASSLGQIYFQETQY
V gene: TRBV29-1; CDR3 protein: SVGDGQGQPLH
V gene: TRBV25-1; CDR3 protein: ASSGQQQGNSPLH
V gene: TRBV7-3; CDR3 protein: ASSLETPGGGDEQF
V gene: TRBV2; CDR3 protein: ASSYRGISTDTQY
V gene: TRBV5-6; CDR3 protein: ASSPDPRGGYEQY
V gene: TRBV4-2; CDR3 protein: ASSQDLRGNTIY
V gene: TRBV28; CDR3 protein: ASSFADDEQY
V gene: TRBV18; CDR3 protein: ASSRDRGGTEAF
V gene: TRBV6-6; CDR3 protein: ASTPATRTGGQPQH
V gene: TRBV5-1; CDR3 protein: ASSSTGTRYEAF
V gene: TRBV19; CDR3 protein: ASTRGTRNQPQH
V gene: TRBV9; CDR3 protein: ASSVVGGYGYT
V gene: TRBV6-5; CDR3 protein: ASNPTGEGGYT
V gene: TRBV18; CDR3 protein: ASSGQGSYEQY
V gene: TRBV28; CDR3 protein: ASSLGTVGGNWDTQY
V gene: TRBV19; CDR3 protein: ASRPLWLAGQLAETDTQY
V gene: TRBV18; CDR3 protein: ASSPSQGYVEKLF
V gene: TRBV5-1; CDR3 protein: ASSLDSNYGYT
V gene: TRBV19; CDR3 protein: ASSPTGQSYGYT
V gene: TRBV19; CDR3 protein: ASSPIRLQGGGTDTQY
V gene: TRBV5-4; CDR3 protein: ASGSGSGNTIY
V gene: TRBV9; CDR3 protein: ASSVASDSPLH
V gene: TRBV2; CDR3 protein: ASSDIIAGGIEQF
V gene: TRBV28; CDR3 protein: ASRPQGSSYEQY
V gene: TRBV4-1; CDR3 protein: ASSPQPRGSSGANVLT
V gene: TRBV5-1; CDR3 protein: ASGRTGITEAF
V gene: TRBV6-5; CDR3 protein: ASRPGGSYEQY
V gene: TRBV6-5; CDR3 protein: ASSYSARGATYTQY
V gene: TRBV18; CDR3 protein: ASSPAGGGSNEQF